This passage covers 17 T cell receptor beta chains from one sample sequenced in a study of T cell changes during pregnancy in multiple sclerosis. Measured with immunoSEQ multiplex PCR; TCRdb has only the in-frame clones, and not every one. The top ten hold 6.1% of the sample, which has about 38,000 clones, around 92% seen once. Material: CD8+ T cells from peripheral blood mononuclear cells, obtained in the second trimester of pregnancy. The receptors shown here come from a female donor with multiple sclerosis, enrolled in a pregnancy study.

This clone appeared a single time. The chain employs TRBV19 and TRBJ1-2, with 9 nucleotides matching TRBD1. Germline V gene lookup returns CDR1 LNHDA and CDR2 SQIVND (reference sequence). The CDR3 runs 15 residues. V lost 1 base to trimming and J lost 10 bases; unmatched junction nucleotides: 10. The CDR3 coding sequence is TGTGCCAGTAGTATAGGAACCCCCGGACAGGGGAACTACACCTTC. As protein: CASSIGTPGQGNYTF. Supplemented by reference TRBV19 and TRBJ1-2, the full variable domain reads DGGITQSPKYLFRKEGQNVTLSCEQNLNHDAMYWYRQDPGQGLRLIYYSQIVNDFQKGDIAEGYSVSREKKESFPLTVTSAQKNPTAFYLCASSIGTPGQGNYTFGSGTRLTVV.

Only one count was recorded for this clone. The genes are TRBV27 and TRBJ2-3; 8 bases fit TRBD1. Germline V gene sequence: CDR1 MNHEY, CDR2 SMNVEV (reference sequence). Trimming at V came to 3 bases and at J to 3 bases, leaving 8 bases not matched to a gene. This CDR3 region has 16 residues. The CDR3 nucleotides are TGTGCCAGCAGTTTCCTGGACAGGGAAGGGACAGATACGCAGTATTTT. It specifies CASSFLDREGTDTQYF.

V usage is TRBV19 and J usage is TRBJ2-2; D is ambiguous. The CDR3 has 14 residues. V was shortened by 3 bases and J by 2 bases, with 7 bases between the two germline ends. Per germline, CDR1 LNHDA and CDR2 SQIVND (reference sequence). In nucleotides, the CDR3 is TGTGCCAGTAGTATGTCACATAACACCGGGGAGCTGTTTTTT. It specifies CASSMSHNTGELFF.

The chain uses TRBV7-2 and TRBJ1-5; TRBD1 matches at 8 bases. The CDR3 sequence is 15 residues long. Germline V gives CDR1 SGHTA, CDR2 FQGNSA. V lost 6 bases and J lost 1; bases outside the gene matches: 5. The CDR3 region has the DNA TGTGCCAGCAGTTCCAGACAGGGGAGCAATCAGCCCCAGCATTTT. This sequence encodes CASSSRQGSNQPQHF.

The chain uses TRBV7-9 and TRBJ1-3; tentative D call: TRBD1 (5 bases). Per germline, CDR1 SEHNR and CDR2 FQNEAQ (reference sequence). This CDR3 has 15 amino acids. The V and J ends lost 1 base and 9 bases respectively, with 16 bases between them. CDR3 amino acids: CASSLEQGARSTIYF. CDR3 bases: TGTGCCAGCAGCTTAGAACAAGGGGCCCGTAGCACCATATATTTT.

V is TRBV25-1 and J is TRBJ2-1; D perhaps matches TRBD1 (5 bases). The germline V gene encodes CDR1 MGHDK and CDR2 SYGVNS. This CDR3 comprises 16 residues. The V and J ends lost 0 bases and 6 bases respectively, with 15 bases between them. This CDR3 is CASSEYGRAAVNEQFF. In DNA, the CDR3 is TGTGCCAGCAGTGAATACGGCAGGGCCGCGGTCAATGAGCAGTTCTTC.

V and J are TRBV19 and TRBJ1-6; possible D gene TRBD1, 6 bases. CDR1 LNHDA and CDR2 SQIVND come from the germline V gene (reference sequence). The CDR3 spans 17 residues. Trimming left V 6 bases short and J 0 bases short, with 15 bases between. CDR3 nucleotides: TGTGCCAGTAGGGACACAGGGCCGGGCTCCTATAATTCACCCCTCCACTTT. This sequence encodes CASRDTGPGSYNSPLHF.

The chain links TRBV30 to TRBJ1-5; D gene uncertain. Germline assignment: CDR1 GTSNPN and CDR2 SVGIG (reference sequence). CDR3 size: 15 residues. The ends were cut back, 1 base at V and 0 bases at J, with 10 bases in the middle. The CDR3 sequence: CAWSDTIYSNQPQHF. The DNA of the CDR3 is TGTGCCTGGAGTGATACGATCTATAGCAATCAGCCCCAGCATTTT.

The rearrangement joins TRBV19 to TRBJ1-5; D unresolved. The CDR3 length is 16 residues. Trimming shortened V by 2 bases and J by 3 bases, and 14 bases separated the two germline ends. Germline V gene sequence: CDR1 LNHDA, CDR2 SQIVND (reference sequence). The CDR3 here is CASSIPLMGTNQPQHF. In nucleotides, the CDR3 is TGTGCCAGTAGTATACCCCTAATGGGCACCAATCAGCCCCAGCATTTT.

This clone was counted a single time. The rearrangement links TRBV5-6 to TRBJ2-1; 11 bases are a match to TRBD2. The CDR3 totals 15 residues. Germline CDR1 SGHDT, CDR2 YYEEEE. The V and J ends lost 0 bases and 7 bases, in that order; junction bases with no gene match: 3. The CDR3 sequence: CASSLVASGGNEQFF. The CDR3 DNA follows: TGTGCCAGCAGCTTGGTGGCTAGCGGGGGGAATGAGCAGTTCTTC.

The chain recombines TRBV5-4 with TRBJ2-5, with 15 positions matching TRBD2. This CDR3 has 18 residues. In germline, CDR1 is SGHNT, CDR2 YYREEE (reference sequence). V lost 4 bases to trimming and J lost 0 bases; unmatched junction nucleotides: 7. The DNA of the CDR3 is TGTGCCAGCAGCCCCGGGACTAGCGGGAGGCCGTACCAAGAGACCCAGTACTTC. Residues: CASSPGTSGRPYQETQYF. Combining the CDR3 with reference TRBV5-4 and TRBJ2-5 gives the whole variable domain ETGVTQSPTHLIKTRGQQVTLRCSSQSGHNTVSWYQQALGQGPQFIFQYYREEENGRGNFPPRFSGLQFPNYSSELNVNALELDDSALYLCASSPGTSGRPYQETQYFGPGTRLLVL.

The chain combines TRBV7-9 with TRBJ2-7, with 7 positions matching TRBD2. Losses at the gene ends were 5 bases for V and 0 bases for J; bases not matched to a gene: 16. Germline V lookup: CDR1 SEHNR, CDR2 FQNEAQ (reference sequence). The CDR3 spans 18 residues. This chain's CDR3 is CASSPVPGEGHSSYEQYF. For the CDR3, the DNA is TGTGCCAGCAGCCCTGTCCCGGGGGAGGGCCACAGCTCCTACGAGCAGTACTTC.

This rearrangement joins TRBV7-9 to TRBJ2-1; 9 bases line up with TRBD2. J gave up 3 bases and V 3 bases, and 12 bases lay outside the gene matches. The CDR3 is made up of 18 amino acids. Per germline, CDR1 SEHNR and CDR2 FQNEAQ (reference sequence). CDR3 nucleotides: TGTGCCAGCAGCTTCGGACTAGCGTCGAGAGAAGGCTACAATGAGCAGTTCTTC. Amino acids: CASSFGLASREGYNEQFF.

V gene TRBV13 combines with J gene TRBJ2-7; 8 positions agree with TRBD2. The CDR3 extends over 15 amino acids. From germline, CDR1 is PRHDT and CDR2 FYEKMQ (reference sequence). V shed 2 bases and J 2 bases; nucleotides not matched to a gene: 5. This chain's CDR3 is CASSLTAGAPYEQYF. CDR3 coding DNA: TGTGCCAGCAGCTTAACAGCGGGAGCCCCCTACGAGCAGTACTTC.

The chain employs TRBV30 and TRBJ1-5; TRBD1 matches at 8 bases. Germline V gene lookup returns CDR1 GTSNPN and CDR2 SVGIG (reference sequence). This CDR3 contains 12 residues. V gave up 5 bases and J gave up 6 bases; unmatched junction bases: 3. The CDR3 protein is CAWDRGSQPQHF. For the CDR3, the DNA is TGTGCCTGGGACAGGGGAAGTCAGCCCCAGCATTTT. Combining the CDR3 with reference TRBV30 and TRBJ1-5 gives the whole variable domain SQTIHQWPATLVQPVGSPLSLECTVEGTSNPNLYWYRQAAGRGLQLLFYSVGIGQISSEVPQNLSASRPQDRQFILSSKKLLLSDSGFYLCAWDRGSQPQHFGDGTRLSIL.

The chain has TRBV25-1 and TRBJ1-6; possible D gene TRBD1, 5 bases. The CDR3 consists of 17 residues. Germline assignment: CDR1 MGHDK and CDR2 SYGVNS. The ends were cut back, 2 bases at V and 1 base at J, with 12 bases in the middle. DNA of the CDR3: TGTGCCAGCAGTGAAAGGGGCGGTCGGTCCTATAATTCACCCCTCCACTTT. Amino acids: CASSERGGRSYNSPLHF.

The chain combines TRBV5-1 with TRBJ2-7; D perhaps matches TRBD2 (5 bases). The CDR3 extends over 13 amino acids. The V end was cut by 1 base, the J end by 7 bases, with 12 bases between. Germline lookup yields CDR1 SGHRS and CDR2 YFSETQ. CDR3 loop: CASSLTSPREQYF. DNA of the CDR3: TGCGCCAGCAGCTTGACTAGTCCCCGGGAGCAGTACTTC.